This section outlines one T cell receptor (beta chain) sequence together with its context. An amount of RNA that ranged from roughly 0.5 to 1 ug was reverse transcribed with random hexamers. One entry per CDR3 protein, called by TCRdb with MiXCR from the immunoSEQ multiplex PCR reads. The data show roughly 150,000 distinct CDR3 sequences, approximately 94% seen once. The data stem from a study of CD8 T cells in Susac syndrome. Input material: CD4+ T cells from PBMCs. The TCR sequence derives from a human donor with multiple sclerosis.

This CDR3 is CATSRDTGDEQFF. The CDR3 nucleotides are TGTGCCACCAGCAGAGATACAGGTGATGAGCAGTTCTTC. The chain joins TRBV15 to TRBJ2-1, with D perhaps TRBD1 (5 bases). Germline CDR1 LNHNV, CDR2 YYDKDF (reference sequence). This CDR3 region has 13 residues. V was trimmed by 0 bases and J by 8 bases, leaving 8 bases between them.